This paragraph reports one TCR beta chain. The antigen remains undetermined. PCR primers comprised 60 Vbeta and 13 Jbeta primers. Sequencing was performed with immunoSEQ multiplex PCR; in TCRdb, only in-frame clones are kept and a portion is missing. The sample lists a few hundred thousand clones; around 90% were seen once. The CDR3 totals 15 residues. The germline CDR1 and CDR2 sequences are MNHNS and SASEGT. The data stem from a study of cytomegalovirus exposure and HLA in healthy donors. Study results and limitations: In terms of immune exposure information, only CMV serostatus was available. Judged likely to be a sequencing artifact was a cluster of highly shared sequence variants.

Material for sequencing was PBMCs. The clonotype originates from a girl aged 2-10 years in good health and CMV-seronegative. The rearrangement joins TRBV6-1 to TRBJ2-5, with 8 positions matching TRBD1. CDR3 in amino acids: CSTCVGGQVGETQYF. DNA of the CDR3: TGTTCGACCTGTGTTGGGGGACAGGTAGGGGAGACCCAGTACTTC.